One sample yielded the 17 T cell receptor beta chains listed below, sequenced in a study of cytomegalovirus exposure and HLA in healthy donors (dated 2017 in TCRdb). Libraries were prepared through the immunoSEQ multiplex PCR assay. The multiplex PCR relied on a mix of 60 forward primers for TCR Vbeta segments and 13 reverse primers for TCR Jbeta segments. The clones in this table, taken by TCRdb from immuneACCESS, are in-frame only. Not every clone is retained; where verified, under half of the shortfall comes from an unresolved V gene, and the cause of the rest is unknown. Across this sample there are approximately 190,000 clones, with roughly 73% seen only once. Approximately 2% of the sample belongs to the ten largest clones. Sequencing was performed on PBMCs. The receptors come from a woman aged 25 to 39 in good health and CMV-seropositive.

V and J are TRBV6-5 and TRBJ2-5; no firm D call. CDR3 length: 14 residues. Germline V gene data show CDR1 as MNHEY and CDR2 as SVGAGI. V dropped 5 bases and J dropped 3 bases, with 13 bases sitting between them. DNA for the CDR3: TGTGCCAGCAGTCAACTGGCGAGGAAAGAGACCCAGTACTTC. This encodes CASSQLARKETQYF.

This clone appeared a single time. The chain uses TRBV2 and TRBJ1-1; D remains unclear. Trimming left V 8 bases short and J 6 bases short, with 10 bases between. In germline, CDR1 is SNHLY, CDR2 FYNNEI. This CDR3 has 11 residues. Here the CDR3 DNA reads TGTGCCAGCCCTAAATACCCTGAAGCTTTCTTT. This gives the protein CASPKYPEAFF. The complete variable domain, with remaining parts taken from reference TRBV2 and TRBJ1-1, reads EPEVTQTPSHQVTQMGQEVILRCVPISNHLYFYWYRQILGQKVEFLVSFYNNEISEKSEIFDDQFSVERPDGSNFTLKIRSTKLEDSAMYFCASPKYPEAFFGQGTRLTVV.

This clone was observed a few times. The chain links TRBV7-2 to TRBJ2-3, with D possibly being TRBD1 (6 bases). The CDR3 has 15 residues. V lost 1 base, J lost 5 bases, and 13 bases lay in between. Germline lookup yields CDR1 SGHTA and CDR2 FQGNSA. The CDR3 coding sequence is TGTGCCAGCAGCTTAGTATGGGGGCCGGAAGATACGCAGTATTTT. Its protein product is CASSLVWGPEDTQYF.

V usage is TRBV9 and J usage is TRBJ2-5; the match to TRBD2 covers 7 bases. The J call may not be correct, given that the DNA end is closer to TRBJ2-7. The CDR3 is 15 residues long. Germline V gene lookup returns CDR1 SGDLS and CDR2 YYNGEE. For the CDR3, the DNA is TGTGCCAGCAGCCCCCTGGGGGAGGGATACTACGAGCAGTACTTC. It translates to CASSPLGEGYYEQYF.

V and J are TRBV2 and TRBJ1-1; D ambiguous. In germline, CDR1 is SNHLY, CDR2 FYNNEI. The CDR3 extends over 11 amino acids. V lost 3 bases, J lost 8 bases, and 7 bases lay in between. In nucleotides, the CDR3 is TGTGCCAGCAGTGACGGCAGGGAAGCTTTCTTT. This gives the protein CASSDGREAFF.

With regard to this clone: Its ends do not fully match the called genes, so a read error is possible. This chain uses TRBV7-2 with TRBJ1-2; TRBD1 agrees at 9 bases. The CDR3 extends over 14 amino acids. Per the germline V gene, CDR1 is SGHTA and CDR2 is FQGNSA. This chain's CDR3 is CASTLQGADYGYTF. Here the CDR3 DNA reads TGTGCCAGCACCTTACAGGGGGCTGACTATGGCTACACCTTC.

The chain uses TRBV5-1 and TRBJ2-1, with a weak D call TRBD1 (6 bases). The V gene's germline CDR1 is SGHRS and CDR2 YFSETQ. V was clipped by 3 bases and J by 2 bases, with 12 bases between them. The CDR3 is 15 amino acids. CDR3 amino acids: CASSSQGWTYNEQFF. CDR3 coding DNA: TGCGCCAGCAGCTCACAGGGATGGACCTACAATGAGCAGTTCTTC.

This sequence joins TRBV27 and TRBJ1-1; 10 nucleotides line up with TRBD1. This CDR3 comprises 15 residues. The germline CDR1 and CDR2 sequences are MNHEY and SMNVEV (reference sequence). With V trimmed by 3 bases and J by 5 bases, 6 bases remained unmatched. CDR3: CASSLGDRGNTEAFF. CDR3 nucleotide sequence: TGTGCCAGCAGTTTGGGGGACAGGGGAAATACTGAAGCTTTCTTT.

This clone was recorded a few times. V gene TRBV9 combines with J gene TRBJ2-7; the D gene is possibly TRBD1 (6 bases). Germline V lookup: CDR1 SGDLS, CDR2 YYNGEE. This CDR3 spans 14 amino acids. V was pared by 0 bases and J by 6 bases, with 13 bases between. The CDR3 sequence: CASSVGAGAGEQYF. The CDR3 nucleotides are TGTGCCAGCAGCGTAGGGGCAGGGGCTGGCGAGCAGTACTTC.

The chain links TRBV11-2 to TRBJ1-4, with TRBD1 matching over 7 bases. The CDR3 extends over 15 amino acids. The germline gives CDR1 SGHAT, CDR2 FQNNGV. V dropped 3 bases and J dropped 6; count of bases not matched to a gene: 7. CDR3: CASSFAGGFDEKLFF. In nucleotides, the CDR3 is TGTGCCAGCAGCTTCGCAGGGGGTTTTGATGAAAAACTGTTTTTT.

DNA for the CDR3: TGTGCCAGCGCTTACAGTTCAGCCAAAAACATTCAGTACTTC. Translated: CASAYSSAKNIQYF. The chain recombines TRBV6-5 with TRBJ2-4; D uncertain. The CDR3 loop spans 14 amino acids. V lost 8 bases and J 0 bases, leaving 11 bases between the germline ends. Germline loops: CDR1 MNHEY, CDR2 SVGAGI.

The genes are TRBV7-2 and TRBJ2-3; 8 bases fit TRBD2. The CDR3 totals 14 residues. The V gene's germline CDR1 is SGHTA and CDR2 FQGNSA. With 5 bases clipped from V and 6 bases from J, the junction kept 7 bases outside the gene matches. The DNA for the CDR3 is TGTGCCAGCAGCCAGTTTAGCGGGGAGGATACGCAGTATTTT. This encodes CASSQFSGEDTQYF.

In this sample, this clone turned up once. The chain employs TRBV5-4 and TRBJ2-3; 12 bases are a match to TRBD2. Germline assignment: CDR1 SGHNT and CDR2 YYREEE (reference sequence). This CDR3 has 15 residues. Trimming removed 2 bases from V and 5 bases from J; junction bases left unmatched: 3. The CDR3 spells CASSLPSGRVDTQYF. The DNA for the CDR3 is TGTGCCAGCAGCTTACCTAGCGGGAGGGTAGATACGCAGTATTTT.

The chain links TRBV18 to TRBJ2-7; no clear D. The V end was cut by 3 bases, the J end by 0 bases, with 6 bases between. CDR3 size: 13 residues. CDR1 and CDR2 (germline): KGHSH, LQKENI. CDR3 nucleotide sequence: TGTGCCAGCTCACCGATCAGCTCCTACGAGCAGTACTTC. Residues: CASSPISSYEQYF.

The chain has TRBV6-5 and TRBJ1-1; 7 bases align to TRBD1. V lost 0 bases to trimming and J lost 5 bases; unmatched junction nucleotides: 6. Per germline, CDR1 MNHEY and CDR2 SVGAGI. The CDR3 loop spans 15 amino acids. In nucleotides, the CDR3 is TGTGCCAGCAGTTACTCCCCAGGGGGTAAGACTGAAGCTTTCTTT. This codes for CASSYSPGGKTEAFF.

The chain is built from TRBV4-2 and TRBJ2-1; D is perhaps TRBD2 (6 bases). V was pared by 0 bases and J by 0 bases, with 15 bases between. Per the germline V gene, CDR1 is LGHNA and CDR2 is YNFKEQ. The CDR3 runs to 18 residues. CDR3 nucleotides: TGTGCCAGCAGCCAAGAAGAATCCGCGGGGAGCTCCTACAATGAGCAGTTCTTC. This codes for CASSQEESAGSSYNEQFF.

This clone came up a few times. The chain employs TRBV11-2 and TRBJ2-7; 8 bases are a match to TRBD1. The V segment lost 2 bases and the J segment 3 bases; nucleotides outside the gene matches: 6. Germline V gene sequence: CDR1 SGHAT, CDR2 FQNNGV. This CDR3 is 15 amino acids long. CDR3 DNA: TGTGCCAGCAGCTTACAAGGACAGGGAATCTACGAGCAGTACTTC. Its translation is CASSLQGQGIYEQYF. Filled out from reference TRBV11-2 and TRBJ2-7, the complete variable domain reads EAGVAQSPRYKIIEKRQSVAFWCNPISGHATLYWYQQILGQGPKLLIQFQNNGVVDDSQLPKDRFSAERLKGVDSTLKIQPAKLEDSAVYLCASSLQGQGIYEQYFGPGTRLTVT.